The clone carrying this T cell receptor beta chain was detected many times. The antigen is undetermined. This CDR3 region has 13 residues. With V trimmed by 1 base and J by 6 bases, 0 bases remained unmatched. Germline loops: CDR1 SEHNR, CDR2 FQNEAQ (reference sequence). The data were obtained in a study of post-analysis software for immune sequencing data. Findings of the study overall: About 5 TRBV segments occurring more often in patients than controls included TRBV5-6, TRBV5-1 and TRBV20-1.

Unique molecular identifiers featured in each of the TCR beta cDNA libraries. There were about 0.95 to 11 million T cells, and 480,000 or so cDNA molecules came from them. TCRdb re-called the PCR reads with MiXCR, one entry per CDR3 protein. The sample yields some 370,000 distinct CDR3 sequences, around 37% seen once. Sample: blood. The chain couples TRBV7-9 to TRBJ2-3; TRBD1 matches at 8 bases. This TCR derives from a girl aged 5 to 17 with multiple sclerosis. Here the CDR3 DNA reads TGTGCCAGCAGCTTAGGACAGGGGGATACGCAGTATTTT. Residues: CASSLGQGDTQYF.